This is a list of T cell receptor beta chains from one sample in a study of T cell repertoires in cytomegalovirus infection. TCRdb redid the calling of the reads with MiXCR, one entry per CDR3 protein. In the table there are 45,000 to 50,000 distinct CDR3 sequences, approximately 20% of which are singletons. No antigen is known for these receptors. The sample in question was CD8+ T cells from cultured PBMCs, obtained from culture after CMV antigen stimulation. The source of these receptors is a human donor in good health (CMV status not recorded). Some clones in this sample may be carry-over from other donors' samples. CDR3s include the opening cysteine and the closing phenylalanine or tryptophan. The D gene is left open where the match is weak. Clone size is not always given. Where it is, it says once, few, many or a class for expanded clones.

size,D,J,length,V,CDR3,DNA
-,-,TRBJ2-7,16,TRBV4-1,CASSQASDRSTYEQYF,TGCGCCAGCAGCCAAGCGTCAGACAGGTCCACCTACGAGCAGTACTTC
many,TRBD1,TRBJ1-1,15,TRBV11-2,CASSPRTGWNTEAFF,TGTGCCAGCAGCCCAAGGACAGGCTGGAACACTGAAGCTTTCTTT
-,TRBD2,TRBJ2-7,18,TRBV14,CASSRSGLAGGARNEQYF,TGTGCCAGCAGCCGATCGGGACTAGCGGGGGGGGCACGGAACGAGCAGTACTTC
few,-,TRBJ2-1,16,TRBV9,CASSVGGRSSYNEQFF,TGTGCCAGCAGCGTAGGTGGGCGTAGCTCCTACAATGAGCAGTTCTTC
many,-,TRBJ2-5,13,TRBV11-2,CASSEEFKETQYF,TGTGCCAGCAGTGAGGAGTTCAAAGAGACCCAGTACTTC
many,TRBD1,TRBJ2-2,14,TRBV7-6,CASGPGRGTGELFF,TGTGCCAGCGGACCGGGCAGGGGGACCGGGGAGCTGTTTTTT
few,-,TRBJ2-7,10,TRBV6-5,CASRGSEQYF,TGTGCCAGCAGGGGATCCGAGCAGTACTTC
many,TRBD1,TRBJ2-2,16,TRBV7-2,CASSAWTGLNTGELFF,TGTGCCAGCAGCGCCTGGACAGGGCTGAACACCGGGGAGCTGTTTTTT
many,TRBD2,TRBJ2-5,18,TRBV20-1,CSARSSTSGGEYQETQYF,TGCAGTGCTAGGAGTTCGACTAGCGGGGGGGAGTACCAAGAGACCCAGTACTTC
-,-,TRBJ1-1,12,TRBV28,CASRDSYTEAFF,TGTGCCAGCAGGGACAGTTACACTGAAGCTTTCTTT